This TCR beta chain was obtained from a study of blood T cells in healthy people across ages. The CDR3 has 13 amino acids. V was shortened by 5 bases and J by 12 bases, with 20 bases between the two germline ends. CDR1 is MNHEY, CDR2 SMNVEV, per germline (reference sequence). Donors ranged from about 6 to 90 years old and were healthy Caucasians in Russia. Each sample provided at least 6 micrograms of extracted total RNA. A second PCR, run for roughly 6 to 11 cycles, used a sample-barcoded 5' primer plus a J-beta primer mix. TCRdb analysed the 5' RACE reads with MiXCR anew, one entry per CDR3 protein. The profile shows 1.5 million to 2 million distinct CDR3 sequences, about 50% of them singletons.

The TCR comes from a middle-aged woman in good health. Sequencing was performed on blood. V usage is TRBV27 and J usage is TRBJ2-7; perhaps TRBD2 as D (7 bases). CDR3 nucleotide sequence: TGTGCCAGCAGTCTCTGGACCACGGGGGGCCTGTACTTC. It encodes CASSLWTTGGLYF.